The entry that follows covers one T cell receptor beta chain sequence. CDR1 and CDR2 (germline): SGHRS, YFSETQ. The CDR3 extends over 13 amino acids. The germline V and J ends were trimmed by 4 bases and 4 bases, with 9 bases remaining between them. The data originate from a study of blood T cell repertoires in COVID-19. Measured with immunoSEQ multiplex PCR; TCRdb has only the in-frame clones, and not every one. The table lists around 97,000 clones, nearly 90% of them singletons. The TCR was taken from a man aged 50-59 years in a cohort sampled during active COVID-19. The sample was peripheral blood. The V call is TRBV5-1, the J call TRBJ2-1; D is undetermined. The CDR3 protein is CASSLDGYNEQFF. CDR3 bases: TGCGCCAGCAGCCTGGACGGGTACAATGAGCAGTTCTTC.